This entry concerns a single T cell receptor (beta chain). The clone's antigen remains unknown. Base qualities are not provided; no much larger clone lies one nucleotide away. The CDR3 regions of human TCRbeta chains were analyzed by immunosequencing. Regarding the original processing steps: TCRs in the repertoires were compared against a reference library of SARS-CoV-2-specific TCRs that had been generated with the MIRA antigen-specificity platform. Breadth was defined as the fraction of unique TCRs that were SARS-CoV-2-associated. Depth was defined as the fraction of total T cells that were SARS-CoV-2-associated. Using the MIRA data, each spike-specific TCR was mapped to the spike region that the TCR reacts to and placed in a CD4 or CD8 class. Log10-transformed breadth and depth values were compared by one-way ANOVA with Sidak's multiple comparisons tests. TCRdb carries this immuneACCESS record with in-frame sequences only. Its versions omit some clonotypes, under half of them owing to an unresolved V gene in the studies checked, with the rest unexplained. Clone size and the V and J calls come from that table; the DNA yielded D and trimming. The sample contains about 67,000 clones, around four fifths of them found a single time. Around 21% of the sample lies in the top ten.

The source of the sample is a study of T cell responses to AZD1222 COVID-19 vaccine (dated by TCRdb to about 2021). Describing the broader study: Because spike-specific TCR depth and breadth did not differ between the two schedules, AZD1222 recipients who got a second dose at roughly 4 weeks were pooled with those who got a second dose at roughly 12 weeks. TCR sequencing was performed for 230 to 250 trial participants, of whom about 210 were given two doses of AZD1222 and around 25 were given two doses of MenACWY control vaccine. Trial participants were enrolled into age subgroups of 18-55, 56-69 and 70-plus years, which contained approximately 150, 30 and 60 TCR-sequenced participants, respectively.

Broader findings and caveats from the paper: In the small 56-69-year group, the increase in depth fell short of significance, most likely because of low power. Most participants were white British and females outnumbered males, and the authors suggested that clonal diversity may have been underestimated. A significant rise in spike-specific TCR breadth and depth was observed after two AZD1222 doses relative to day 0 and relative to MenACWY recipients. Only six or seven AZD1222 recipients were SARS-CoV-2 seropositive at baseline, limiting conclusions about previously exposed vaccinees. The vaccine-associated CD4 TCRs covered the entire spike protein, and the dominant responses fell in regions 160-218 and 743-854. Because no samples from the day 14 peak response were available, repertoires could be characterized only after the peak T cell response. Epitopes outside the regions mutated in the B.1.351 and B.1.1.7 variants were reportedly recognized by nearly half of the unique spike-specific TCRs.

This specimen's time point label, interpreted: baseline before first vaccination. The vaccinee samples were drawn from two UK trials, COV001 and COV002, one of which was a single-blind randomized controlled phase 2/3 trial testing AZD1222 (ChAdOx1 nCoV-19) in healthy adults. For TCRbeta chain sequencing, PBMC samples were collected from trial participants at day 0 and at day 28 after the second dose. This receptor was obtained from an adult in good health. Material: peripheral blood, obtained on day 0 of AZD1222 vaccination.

The CDR3 here reads CASSLASGTTTNEQFF. The sequenced DNA: TGTGCCAGCAGCTTAGCTTCCGGGACTACCACCAATGAGCAGTTCTTC. The rearranged segments are TRBV7-6 and TRBJ2-1; the central 7 bases match TRBD2. The CDR3 measures 16 amino acids from cysteine to phenylalanine. Only CDR3 DNA is held: 48 bases, read in frame from base 1. Relative to germline, V is missing 0 bases and J is missing 6 bases, with 8 bases of the junction outside any gene match. The germline V gene gives CDR1 as SGHVS and CDR2 as FNYEAQ.